This T cell receptor (beta chain) was captured by sequencing in a study of T cells in localized non-small cell lung cancer. Findings of the study overall: Compared with tumor, uninvolved adjacent lung displayed greater T cell clonality, ranking highest overall.

About this clone: The antigen is not known.

Here immunoSEQ multiplex PCR was the method, and the copy in TCRdb shows in-frame clones only, minus some. Of approximately 61,000 clones in the sample, 86% are singletons; the top ten hold approximately 5.2%. This TCR came from a woman aged 40-75 years with stage I lung adenocarcinoma. The sequenced sample was peripheral blood, obtained before any cancer treatment.

The CDR3: CASSLRTGVGSEQFF. CDR3 nucleotide sequence: TGTGCCAGCAGCTTAAGGACAGGGGTCGGCAGTGAGCAGTTCTTC. V is TRBV7-2 and J is TRBJ2-1, with TRBD1 matching over 9 bases. Germline CDR1 SGHTA, CDR2 FQGNSA. This CDR3 is 15 amino acids long. V lost 2 bases, J lost 9 bases, and 8 bases stayed unmatched. Full variable domain (outside the CDR3, taken from reference TRBV7-2 and TRBJ2-1): GAGVSQSPSNKVTEKGKDVELRCDPISGHTALYWYRQSLGQGLEFLIYFQGNSAPDKSGLPSDRFSAERTGGSVSTLTIQRTQQEDSAVYLCASSLRTGVGSEQFFGPGTRLTVL.